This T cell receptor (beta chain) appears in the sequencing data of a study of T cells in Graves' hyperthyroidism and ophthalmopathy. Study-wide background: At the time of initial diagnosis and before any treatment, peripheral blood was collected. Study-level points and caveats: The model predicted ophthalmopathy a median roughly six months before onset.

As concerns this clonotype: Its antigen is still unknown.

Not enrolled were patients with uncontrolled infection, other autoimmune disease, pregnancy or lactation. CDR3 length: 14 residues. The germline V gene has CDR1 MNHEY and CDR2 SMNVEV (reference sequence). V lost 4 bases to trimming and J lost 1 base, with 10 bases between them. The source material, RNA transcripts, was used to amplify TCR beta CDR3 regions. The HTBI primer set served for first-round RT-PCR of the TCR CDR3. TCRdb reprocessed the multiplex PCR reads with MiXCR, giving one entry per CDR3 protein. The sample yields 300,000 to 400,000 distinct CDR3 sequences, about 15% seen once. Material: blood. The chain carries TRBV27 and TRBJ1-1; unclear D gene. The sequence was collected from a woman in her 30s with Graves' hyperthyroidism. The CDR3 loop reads CASSSWGANTEAFF. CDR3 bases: TGTGCCAGCAGTTCGTGGGGAGCGAACACTGAAGCTTTCTTT.